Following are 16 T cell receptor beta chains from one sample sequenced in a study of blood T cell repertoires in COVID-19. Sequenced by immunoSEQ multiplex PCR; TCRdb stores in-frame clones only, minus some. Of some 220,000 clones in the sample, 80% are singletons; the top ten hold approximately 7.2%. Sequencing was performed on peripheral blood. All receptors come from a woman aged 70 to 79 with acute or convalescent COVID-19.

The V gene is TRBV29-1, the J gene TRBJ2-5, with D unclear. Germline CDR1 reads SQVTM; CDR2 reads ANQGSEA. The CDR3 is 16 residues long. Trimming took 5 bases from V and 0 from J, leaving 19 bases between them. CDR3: CSVSVRWSRNQETQYF. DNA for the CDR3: TGCAGCGTTTCGGTTAGATGGAGTCGAAACCAAGAGACCCAGTACTTC.

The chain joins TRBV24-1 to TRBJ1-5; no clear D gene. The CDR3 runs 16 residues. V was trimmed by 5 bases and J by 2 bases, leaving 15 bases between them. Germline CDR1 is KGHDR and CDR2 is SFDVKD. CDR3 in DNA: TGTGCCACCAGTGTCGGAGGATCTGGAGGCAATCAGCCCCAGCATTTT. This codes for CATSVGGSGGNQPQHF.

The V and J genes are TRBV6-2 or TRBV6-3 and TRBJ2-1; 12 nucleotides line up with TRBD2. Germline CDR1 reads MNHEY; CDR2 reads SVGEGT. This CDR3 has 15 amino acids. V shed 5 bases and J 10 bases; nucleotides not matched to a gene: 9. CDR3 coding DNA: TGTGCCAGCAGTCGAGGACTAGCGGGGACAAACGAGCAGTTCTTC. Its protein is CASSRGLAGTNEQFF.

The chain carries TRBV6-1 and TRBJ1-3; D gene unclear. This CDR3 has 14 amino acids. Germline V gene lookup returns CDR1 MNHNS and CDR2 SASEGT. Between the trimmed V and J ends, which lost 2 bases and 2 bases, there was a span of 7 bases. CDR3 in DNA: TGTGCCAGCAGTGAACGGGGTACTGGAAACACCATATATTTT. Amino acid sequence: CASSERGTGNTIYF.

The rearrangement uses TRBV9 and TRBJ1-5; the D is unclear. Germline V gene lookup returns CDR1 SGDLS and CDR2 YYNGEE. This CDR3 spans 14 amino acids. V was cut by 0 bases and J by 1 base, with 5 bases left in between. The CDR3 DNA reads TGTGCCAGCAGCGTAGGACAAAGCAATCAGCCCCAGCATTTT. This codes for CASSVGQSNQPQHF.

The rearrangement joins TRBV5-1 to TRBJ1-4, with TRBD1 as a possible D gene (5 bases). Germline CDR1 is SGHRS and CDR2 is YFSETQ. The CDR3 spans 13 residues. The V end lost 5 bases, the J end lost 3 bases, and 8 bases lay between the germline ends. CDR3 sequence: CASSGRANEKLFF. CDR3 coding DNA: TGCGCCAGCAGTGGCAGGGCTAATGAAAAACTGTTTTTT.

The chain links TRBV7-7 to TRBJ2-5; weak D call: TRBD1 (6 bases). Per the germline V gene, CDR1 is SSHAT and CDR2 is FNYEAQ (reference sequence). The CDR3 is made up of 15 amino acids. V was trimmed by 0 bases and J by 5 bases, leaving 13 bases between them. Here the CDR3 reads CASSLAGANGETQYF. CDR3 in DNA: TGTGCCAGCAGCTTAGCGGGGGCTAACGGGGAGACCCAGTACTTC.

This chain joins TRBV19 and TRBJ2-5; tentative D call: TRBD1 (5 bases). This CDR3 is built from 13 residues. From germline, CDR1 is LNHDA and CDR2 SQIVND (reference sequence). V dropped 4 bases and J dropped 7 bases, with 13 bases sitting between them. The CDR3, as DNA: TGTGCCAGTAGTAATGCTGGGGCCGGGACCCAGTACTTC. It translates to CASSNAGAGTQYF.

CDR3 sequence reads: CASSEGLAGGPADTQYF. Here the CDR3 DNA reads TGCGCCAGCAGTGAGGGACTAGCGGGGGGGCCTGCAGATACGCAGTATTTT. The gene calls are TRBV10-1 and TRBJ2-3, with TRBD2 matching over 15 bases. V shed 2 bases, J shed 4 bases, and the junction held 4 bases outside the gene matches. This CDR3 comprises 17 residues. Germline lookup yields CDR1 WNHNN and CDR2 SYGVQD (reference sequence).

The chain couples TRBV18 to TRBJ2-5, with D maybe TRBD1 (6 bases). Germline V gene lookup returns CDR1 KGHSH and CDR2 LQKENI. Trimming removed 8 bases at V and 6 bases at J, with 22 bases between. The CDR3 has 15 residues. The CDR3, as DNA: TGTGCCAGCACGAAGGGGGACCCCCTTTTGCAGACCCAGTACTTC. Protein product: CASTKGDPLLQTQYF.

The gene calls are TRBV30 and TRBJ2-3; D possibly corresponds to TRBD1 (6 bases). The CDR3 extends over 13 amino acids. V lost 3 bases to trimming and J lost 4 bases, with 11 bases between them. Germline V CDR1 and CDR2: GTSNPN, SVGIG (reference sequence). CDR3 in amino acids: CAWRVGAADTQYF. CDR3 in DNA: TGTGCCTGGAGAGTGGGGGCGGCAGATACGCAGTATTTT.

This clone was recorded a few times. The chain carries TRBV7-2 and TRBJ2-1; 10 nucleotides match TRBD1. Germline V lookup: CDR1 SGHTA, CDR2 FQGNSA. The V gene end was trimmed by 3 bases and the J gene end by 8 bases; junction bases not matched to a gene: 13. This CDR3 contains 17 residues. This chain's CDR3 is CASSLDRTGGRRDEQFF. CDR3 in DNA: TGTGCCAGCAGCTTGGACAGGACAGGGGGACGCAGGGATGAGCAGTTCTTC.

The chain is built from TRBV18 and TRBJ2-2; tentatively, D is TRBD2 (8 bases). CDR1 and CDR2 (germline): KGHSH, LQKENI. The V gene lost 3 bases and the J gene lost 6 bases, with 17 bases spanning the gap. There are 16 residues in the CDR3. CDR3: CASSPPGGGISGELFF. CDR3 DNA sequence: TGTGCCAGCTCACCCCCGGGAGGGGGCATCTCCGGGGAGCTGTTTTTT.

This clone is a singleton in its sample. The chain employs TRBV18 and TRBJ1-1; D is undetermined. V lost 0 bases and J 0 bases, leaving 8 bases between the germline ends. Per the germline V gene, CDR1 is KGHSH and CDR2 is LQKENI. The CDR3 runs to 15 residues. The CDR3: CASSPPLGMNTEAFF. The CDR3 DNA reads TGTGCCAGCTCACCACCGCTAGGCATGAACACTGAAGCTTTCTTT.

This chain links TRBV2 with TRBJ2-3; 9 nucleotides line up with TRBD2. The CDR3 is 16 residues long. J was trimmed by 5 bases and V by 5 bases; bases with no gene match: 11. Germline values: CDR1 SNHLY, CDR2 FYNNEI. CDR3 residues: CASSPTAGGGEDTQYF. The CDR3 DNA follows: TGTGCCAGCAGTCCTACAGCGGGCGGGGGGGAAGATACGCAGTATTTT.

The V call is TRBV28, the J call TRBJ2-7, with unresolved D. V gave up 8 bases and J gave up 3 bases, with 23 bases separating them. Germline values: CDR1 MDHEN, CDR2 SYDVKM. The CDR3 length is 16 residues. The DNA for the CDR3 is TGTGCCAGCGCTCCTGAAGAGGCCCTTATGGACTACGAGCAGTACGTC. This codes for CASAPEEALMDYEQYV.